What follows are 21 T cell receptor beta chains derived from one specimen sequenced in a study of lymphopenia after photon versus proton radiotherapy. The table came from immunoSEQ multiplex PCR; TCRdb's copy has only in-frame clones and leaves some out. This sample has 35,000 to 45,000 clones, with approximately 83% found just once. The specimen comprised peripheral blood, sampled from a patient treated with proton-based radiotherapy. The receptors here all came from a woman in her 70s with pancreatic cancer.

Points on this clone: The sample has other DNA sequences that encode this CDR3 too. The chain carries TRBV6-6 and TRBJ2-7; 8 bases match TRBD2. The V gene's germline CDR1 is MNHNY and CDR2 SVGAGI (reference sequence). This CDR3 is 14 amino acids long. With V trimmed by 4 bases and J by 4 bases, 6 bases remained unmatched. The CDR3 loop reads CASSSLAGIYEQYF. The DNA for the CDR3 is TGTGCCAGCAGTTCTTTAGCGGGGATTTACGAGCAGTACTTC.

This clone has only one observation. J is TRBJ1-1 and V is TRBV19; D is undetermined. Per the germline V gene, CDR1 is LNHDA and CDR2 is SQIVND (reference sequence). The CDR3 contains 17 residues. Trimming removed 4 bases from V and 0 bases from J, with 18 bases in between. The DNA of the CDR3 is TGTGCCAGTAGTAAGGGTGGGAGTACCTACATGAACACTGAAGCTTTCTTT. This translates into CASSKGGSTYMNTEAFF. Supplemented by reference TRBV19 and TRBJ1-1, the full variable domain reads DGGITQSPKYLFRKEGQNVTLSCEQNLNHDAMYWYRQDPGQGLRLIYYSQIVNDFQKGDIAEGYSVSREKKESFPLTVTSAQKNPTAFYLCASSKGGSTYMNTEAFFGQGTRLTVV.

The chain recombines TRBV9 with TRBJ1-1, with D possibly TRBD1 on 5 matching bases. The CDR3 extends over 14 amino acids. CDR1 and CDR2 from the germline V gene are SGDLS and YYNGEE. Deletions cut 0 bases from V and 6 bases from J, with 12 bases between. The CDR3 loop reads CASSVALGVSEAFF. Written as DNA, the CDR3 is TGTGCCAGCAGCGTAGCTCTAGGGGTCTCTGAAGCTTTCTTT.

The DNA of the CDR3 is TGTGCCAGCAGACCCTGGGGGGCCCTGAGAGCTTTCTTT. It yields the protein CASRPWGALRAFF. The rearrangement links TRBV7-9 to TRBJ1-1, with a weak D call TRBD1 (6 bases). The V and J ends lost 6 bases and 10 bases respectively, with 18 bases between them. CDR1 SEHNR and CDR2 FQNEAQ come from the germline V gene (reference sequence). CDR3 length: 13 amino acids.

The V and J genes are TRBV19 and TRBJ1-1, with D hard to call. CDR1 LNHDA and CDR2 SQIVND come from the germline V gene (reference sequence). Deletions cut 6 bases from V and 3 bases from J, with 8 bases between. This CDR3 contains 12 residues. The CDR3 reads CASRTSYTEAFF. The DNA for the CDR3 is TGTGCCAGTAGAACAAGCTACACTGAAGCTTTCTTT.

The chain recombines TRBV11-2 with TRBJ2-7; a possible D gene is TRBD2 (6 bases). In germline, CDR1 is SGHAT, CDR2 FQNNGV. Trimming left V 5 bases short and J 0 bases short, with 14 bases between. CDR3 length: 15 residues. This chain's CDR3 is CASSRSEGNSYEQYF. The CDR3 DNA reads as TGTGCCAGCAGCCGCTCGGAGGGAAACTCCTACGAGCAGTACTTC.

This clone turned up a few times. The identical CDR3 is also encoded by other nucleotide sequences in the sample. V gene TRBV27 combines with J gene TRBJ2-7; possibly TRBD1 for D (6 bases). Trimming shortened V by 6 bases and J by 3 bases, and 12 bases separated the two germline ends. The CDR3 is 13 amino acids. Germline V gene data show CDR1 as MNHEY and CDR2 as SMNVEV (reference sequence). In DNA form, the CDR3 reads TGTGCCAGCAGCCGGGACACAAGCTACGAGCAGTACTTC. Amino acids: CASSRDTSYEQYF.

The V and J genes are TRBV18 and TRBJ2-3, with D tentatively TRBD1 or TRBD2 (5 bases each). Germline values: CDR1 KGHSH, CDR2 LQKENI. CDR3 length equals 15 residues. Between the trimmed V and J ends, which lost 3 bases and 1 base, there was a span of 11 bases. CDR3 region: CASSPLTGRTDTQYF. The CDR3 coding sequence is TGTGCCAGCTCACCCCTCACGGGACGCACAGATACGCAGTATTTT.

This chain links TRBV5-1 with TRBJ2-7; D call uncertain. The V and J ends lost 0 bases and 5 bases respectively, with 6 bases between them. The CDR3 loop spans 12 amino acids. Germline-derived CDR1 and CDR2 are SGHRS and YFSETQ. CDR3 in amino acids: CASSLEGNEQYF. DNA of the CDR3: TGCGCCAGCAGCTTGGAGGGTAACGAGCAGTACTTC.

The table lists this clone with a count of one. The V gene is TRBV13, the J gene TRBJ2-1; tentatively, D is TRBD2 (5 bases). V was trimmed by 4 bases and J by 6 bases, leaving 16 bases between them. Germline V gene sequence: CDR1 PRHDT, CDR2 FYEKMQ (reference sequence). The length of the CDR3 is 15 residues. The CDR3 sequence is CASSSSGTAPNEQFF. Written as DNA, the CDR3 is TGTGCCAGCAGCTCAAGCGGAACTGCACCCAATGAGCAGTTCTTC. Filled out from reference TRBV13 and TRBJ2-1, the complete variable domain reads AAGVIQSPRHLIKEKRETATLKCYPIPRHDTVYWYQQGPGQDPQFLISFYEKMQSDKGSIPDRFSAQQFSDYHSELNMSSLELGDSALYFCASSSSGTAPNEQFFGPGTRLTVL.

The genes are TRBV9 and TRBJ2-1; D unresolved. The CDR3 covers 15 residues. Trimming took off 0 bases at V and 1 base at J, with 8 bases between the two ends. Germline CDR1 reads SGDLS; CDR2 reads YYNGEE. In DNA, the CDR3 is TGTGCCAGCAGCGTAGAGCCTAGGTCCTACAATGAGCAGTTCTTC. This translates into CASSVEPRSYNEQFF.

This sequence joins TRBV6-6 and TRBJ2-5; D not certain. The length of the CDR3 is 11 residues. CDR1 and CDR2 from the germline V gene are MNHNY and SVGAGI (reference sequence). Trimming took off 5 bases at V and 5 bases at J, with 6 bases between the two ends. This chain's CDR3 is CASSKRETQYF. In nucleotides, the CDR3 is TGTGCCAGCAGTAAAAGGGAGACCCAGTACTTC.

A single count supports this clone. CDR3 in DNA: TGCGCCAGCAGCCAAGAACTCGGACGTTTGGGGGAAAAACTGTTTTTT. This translates into CASSQELGRLGEKLFF. The V call is TRBV4-3, the J call TRBJ1-4; D remains ambiguous. Germline values: CDR1 LGHNA, CDR2 YSLEER. V dropped 0 bases and J dropped 8 bases, with 16 bases sitting between them. The CDR3 totals 16 residues.

The J gene is TRBJ1-2, the V gene TRBV7-2; 7 bases align to TRBD1. This CDR3 comprises 14 residues. Germline values: CDR1 SGHTA, CDR2 FQGNSA. After removal of 6 bases from V and 0 bases from J, the junction contained 4 bases not matched to a gene. The CDR3 spells CASSFQGANYGYTF. DNA of the CDR3: TGTGCCAGCAGTTTTCAGGGGGCTAACTATGGCTACACCTTC.

The chain combines TRBV29-1 with TRBJ2-1, with a possible D match to TRBD2 (5 bases). Germline CDR1 is SQVTM and CDR2 is ANQGSEA. The CDR3 loop spans 15 amino acids. Trimming took 2 bases from V and 0 from J, leaving 11 bases between them. CDR3 loop: CSVESLTSSYNEQFF. The CDR3 region has the DNA TGCAGCGTTGAAAGTCTAACTAGCTCCTACAATGAGCAGTTCTTC.

J is TRBJ2-7 and V is TRBV4-1; possibly TRBD2 for D (5 bases). The CDR3 contains 13 residues. The germline V and J ends were trimmed by 4 bases and 3 bases, with 10 bases remaining between them. Per the germline V gene, CDR1 is MGHRA and CDR2 is YSYEKL. CDR3 protein: CASSLLENYEQYF. The CDR3 region has the DNA TGCGCCAGCAGCCTACTAGAGAACTACGAGCAGTACTTC.

The rearrangement links TRBV28 to TRBJ2-1; 13 nucleotides line up with TRBD2. The CDR3 extends over 16 amino acids. Germline CDR1 MDHEN, CDR2 SYDVKM. The ends lost 5 bases at V and 1 base at J; junction bases unmatched: 2. The CDR3 nucleotides read TGTGCCAGCAGTCGGACTAGCGGGAGTTCCTACAATGAGCAGTTCTTC. Amino acid sequence: CASSRTSGSSYNEQFF.

The chain carries TRBV5-1 and TRBJ1-1, with D possibly being TRBD1 (5 bases). CDR3 length: 15 amino acids. The ends were cut back, 1 base at V and 4 bases at J, with 14 bases in the middle. The germline gives CDR1 SGHRS, CDR2 YFSETQ. CDR3 in amino acids: CASSLSGPWGTEAFF. In nucleotides, the CDR3 is TGCGCCAGCAGCTTGTCGGGGCCCTGGGGCACTGAAGCTTTCTTT.

The chain has TRBV28 and TRBJ2-7; weak D call: TRBD2 (5 bases). There are 11 residues in the CDR3. Deletions cut 5 bases from V and 7 bases from J, with 9 bases between. Germline CDR1 is MDHEN and CDR2 is SYDVKM. CDR3 sequence reads: CASSHTGEQYF. The CDR3 DNA reads as TGTGCCAGCAGTCACACGGGGGAGCAGTACTTC. Based on the CDR3 plus reference TRBV28 and TRBJ2-7, the full variable domain is DVKVTQSSRYLVKRTGEKVFLECVQDMDHENMFWYRQDPGLGLRLIYFSYDVKMKEKGDIPEGYSVSREKKERFSLILESASTNQTSMYLCASSHTGEQYFGPGTRLTVT.

V gene TRBV4-1 combines with J gene TRBJ2-2; D gene ambiguous. Looked up from germline, CDR1 is MGHRA and CDR2 is YSYEKL. The ends were cut back, 4 bases at V and 0 bases at J, with 9 bases in the middle. The CDR3 length is 15 residues. The chain's CDR3 is CASSLGRTNTGELFF. In DNA, the CDR3 is TGCGCCAGCAGCCTTGGACGGACGAACACCGGGGAGCTGTTTTTT.

CDR3 sequence: CASSHERGDEQYF. CDR3 nucleotide sequence: TGCGCCAGCAGCCATGAAAGGGGAGACGAGCAGTACTTC. The chain employs TRBV4-3 and TRBJ2-7; D might be TRBD1 or TRBD2, each matching 5 bases. Trimming cost V 3 bases and J 5 bases, with 11 bases left between them. The CDR3 covers 13 residues. The germline V gene has CDR1 LGHNA and CDR2 YSLEER.